Each of the 17 T cell receptor beta chains below was sequenced from the same sample in a study of CXCR3-negative and CXCR3-positive naive CD8 T cells. For these receptors, no antigen is known. The libraries of TRB cDNA were prepared using 5' RACE with UMI labels. TCRdb re-called the 5' RACE reads, yielding one record per CDR3 amino acid sequence without DNA. The table lists 130,000 to 150,000 distinct CDR3 sequences. General observations from the study: Greater hydrophobicity was found in TRB CDR3s of CXCR3-positive naive cells than of CXCR3-negative naive cells.

Sequenced input: naive CXCR3+ CD8+ T cells from blood. Described subset: CD45RO-CCR7+CD27+CD95- naive CD8+ T cells expressing CXCR3 (TNR3+). Receptors were obtained from a human donor in good health. Some clones in this sample may be carry-over from other donors' samples.

This chain uses TRBV12-3 or TRBV12-4 with TRBJ2-3; TCRdb gives TRBD2 as the D gene, but with no DNA this cannot be confirmed. The CDR3 is 14 residues long. CDR3 amino acids: CASSSRRESDTQYF.

V and J are TRBV28 and TRBJ2-3; TCRdb's D gene call, TRBD2, goes unchecked for lack of DNA. This CDR3 contains 19 residues. The germline CDR1 and CDR2 sequences are MDHEN and SYDVKM. The CDR3 reads CASSFPPGTSGGGPDTQYF.

This chain joins TRBV20-1 and TRBJ1-1. There are 13 residues in the CDR3. Germline V gene sequence: CDR1 DFQATT, CDR2 SNEGSKA (reference sequence). The CDR3 sequence is CSAEAPMNTEAFF.

The chain links TRBV29-1 to TRBJ2-1. Germline V gives CDR1 SQVTM, CDR2 ANQGSEA. The length of the CDR3 is 15 residues. CDR3 region: CSVEIFGVSYNEQFF.

This chain uses TRBV5-1 with TRBJ2-7; TCRdb indicates TRBD1, and absent DNA this call remains unverified. Per germline, CDR1 SGHRS and CDR2 YFSETQ. CDR3 length: 14 residues. The CDR3 loop reads CASSLGTGYNEQYF.

The V and J genes are TRBV7-9 and TRBJ1-5. CDR1 is SEHNR and CDR2 is FQNEAQ in the germline V gene (reference sequence). The CDR3 is 14 amino acids. The CDR3 loop reads CASSLGGVNQPQHF. Based on the CDR3 plus reference TRBV7-9 and TRBJ1-5, the full variable domain is DTGVSQNPRHKITKRGQNVTFRCDPISEHNRLYWYRQTLGQGPEFLTYFQNEAQLEKSRLLSDRFSAERPKGSFSTLEIQRTEQGDSAMYLCASSLGGVNQPQHFGDGTRLSIL.

The rearrangement links TRBV19 to TRBJ2-1. Germline CDR1 reads LNHDA; CDR2 reads SQIVND (reference sequence). The CDR3 runs 15 residues. The CDR3 spells CASSLAGGPFNEQFF.

This clonotype counts as medium-sized by frequency. This rearrangement joins TRBV7-6 to TRBJ1-1. The CDR3 runs to 17 residues. Germline V gene sequence: CDR1 SGHVS, CDR2 FNYEAQ. The CDR3 sequence is CASSPILRDSSNTEAFF.

This chain links TRBV29-1 with TRBJ2-7; the TRBD2 assignment by TCRdb is unverifiable without DNA. Germline loops: CDR1 SQVTM, CDR2 ANQGSEA. This CDR3 is 15 amino acids long. CDR3: CSVEDWAGRTYEQYF.

The V gene is TRBV12-3 or TRBV12-4, the J gene TRBJ2-7; TCRdb designates TRBD1, a call that cannot be tested without DNA. The CDR3 has 13 residues. The CDR3 loop is CASSLSVPGEQYF.

This chain connects TRBV18 to TRBJ2-1. There are 15 residues in the CDR3. Germline CDR1 and CDR2: KGHSH and LQKENI. The CDR3 here is CASSPPDRSYNEQLF.

The chain has TRBV5-1 and TRBJ2-7. This CDR3 is built from 14 residues. CDR1 and CDR2 from the germline V gene are SGHRS and YFSETQ. CDR3: CASSLGQGLDEQYF.

The chain carries TRBV7-6 and TRBJ2-5. This CDR3 spans 14 amino acids. Germline CDR1 SGHVS, CDR2 FNYEAQ. CDR3 loop: CASSLELHQDTQYF.

The genes are TRBV28 and TRBJ2-1; the TRBD2 assignment by TCRdb is unverifiable without DNA. Germline-derived CDR1 and CDR2 are MDHEN and SYDVKM. This CDR3 has 16 residues. CDR3 loop: CASSSPRGAAYNEQFF.

CDR3: CSASGTDEKLFF. The rearrangement links TRBV20-1 to TRBJ1-4; TCRdb's assignment of TRBD1 cannot be checked, as there is no DNA. The length of the CDR3 is 12 residues. Looked up from germline, CDR1 is DFQATT and CDR2 is SNEGSKA (reference sequence).

V is TRBV7-2 and J is TRBJ2-7; TCRdb calls TRBD2, which cannot be checked without DNA. This CDR3 has 16 amino acids. In germline, CDR1 is SGHTA, CDR2 FQGNSA. The CDR3 loop reads CASSLGVLAGDYEQYF.

The chain is built from TRBV30 and TRBJ1-1. This CDR3 region has 13 residues. The V gene's germline CDR1 is GTSNPN and CDR2 SVGIG (reference sequence). CDR3 loop: CAWTEGLRTEAFF.